This T cell receptor (beta chain) derives from a study of T cells expressing NK-cell markers. TCRdb re-analyzed the 5' RACE reads; it lists each CDR3 protein once, without DNA. This table holds about 390,000 distinct CDR3 sequences. The CDR3 extends over 16 amino acids. The germline V gene has CDR1 SGHVS and CDR2 FNYEAQ. V gene TRBV7-6 combines with J gene TRBJ2-2; TCRdb gives TRBD2 as the D gene, but with no DNA this cannot be confirmed. The TCR sequence derives from a woman in her forties or fifties in good health. The sequenced sample was blood T cells: a sorted CD56 or NKG2C T cell subset, CD4+ or CD8+ T cells, or bulk PBMC T cells (not recorded which). CDR3 region: CASSLTGTRGTGELFF.